This T cell receptor (beta chain) came from a study of T-cell memory formation after mild COVID-19. Whole-study findings and limits: Clones from the second wave (peaking day 37) had unconfirmed SARS-CoV-2 specificity. Detection of some responders pre-infection suggested pre-existing cross-reactive memory T cells participated.

The TCR alpha and TCR beta cDNA libraries, bearing sample barcodes and UMIs, were generated by 5'RACE using constant-segment primers. One entry per CDR3 protein results from TCRdb running MiXCR on the 5' RACE reads. The sample lists under 300,000 distinct CDR3 sequences; less than 20% were seen once. On this clonotype: Its antigen is not known.

The CDR3 is made up of 13 amino acids. Germline CDR1 MNHEY, CDR2 SVGEGT. V was clipped by 6 bases and J by 4 bases, with 13 bases between them. This sequence was found in a man younger than 35 who had mild COVID-19 (a few samples of this study predate the infection). Cell type and time point are not known. V is TRBV6-2 or TRBV6-3 and J is TRBJ2-7; D gene ambiguous. The specimen sequenced was PBMCs or a T cell subset sorted from them (not recorded which). CDR3 in DNA: TGTGCCAGCAGCGAACCGATAGGGTACGAGCAGTACTTC. It codes for CASSEPIGYEQYF.